This TCR beta chain is drawn from a study of cytomegalovirus exposure and HLA in healthy donors. Whole-study context: Among the roughly 400 genotyped donors, approximately 82% were placed in the Caucasian-associated ancestry cluster. Findings and limits, study-wide: Accurate prediction of HLA-A and HLA-B alleles (for most subjects) was reportedly achieved from TCR beta sequences.

This CDR3 has 15 amino acids. CDR1 is SGDLS and CDR2 is YYNGEE in the germline V gene. V shed 3 bases and J shed 6 bases, with 19 bases lying between them. On this clone: Antigen: not known.

Both 60 Vbeta primers and 13 Jbeta primers went into the PCR. Here immunoSEQ multiplex PCR was the method, and the copy in TCRdb shows in-frame clones only, minus some. The top ten hold around 0.96% of the sample, which has 150,000 to 200,000 clones, 84% seen once. The gene calls are TRBV9 and TRBJ2-7, with D possibly being TRBD1 (6 bases). The clonotype originates from a man aged 30 to 45 in good health and CMV-seronegative. The sequencing input was PBMCs. In nucleotides, the CDR3 is TGTGCCAGCAGCGCTTCGGGACACCGCCTGGGCGAGCAGTACTTC. Its protein is CASSASGHRLGEQYF.